Following are 22 T cell receptor beta chains from one sample sequenced in a study of a mutant IDH1 vaccine in newly diagnosed glioma. No cognate antigen is known for these TCRs. Measured with immunoSEQ multiplex PCR; TCRdb has only the in-frame clones, and not every one. Of around 85,000 clones in the sample, about 82% were seen once. Sample time point: week 23, last vaccination. Vaccination comprised doses that each held 300 ug of mutant IDH1 20-mer peptide, plus topical imiquimod. The specimen comprised PBMCs, sampled from a glioma patient whose treatment included an IDH1 peptide vaccine. The receptors come from a man aged 25-40 years with glioma. Some clones in this sample may be carry-over from other donors' samples.

In its sample, this clone was seen once. This chain uses TRBV4-1 with TRBJ1-1; TRBD1 is a possible D gene (5 bases). Germline lookup yields CDR1 MGHRA and CDR2 YSYEKL. The CDR3 is made up of 16 amino acids. The V end was cut by 0 bases, the J end by 1 base, with 12 bases between. The CDR3 DNA reads as TGCGCCAGCAGCCAAGAAGGCGGCAGGGCGAACACTGAAGCTTTCTTT. It is translated as CASSQEGGRANTEAFF.

The V call is TRBV2, the J call TRBJ2-3; a weak D match, TRBD2 (5 bases). This CDR3 has 16 amino acids. Trimming took 4 bases from V and 2 from J, leaving 16 bases between them. CDR1 and CDR2 from the germline V gene are SNHLY and FYNNEI. CDR3 DNA sequence: TGTGCCAGCAGTGGGCGGGTGAGCTTCTACACAGATACGCAGTATTTT. Its protein product is CASSGRVSFYTDTQYF.

The rearrangement joins TRBV19 to TRBJ1-1, with D unclear. This CDR3 region has 13 residues. V lost 3 bases to trimming and J lost 4 bases, with 9 bases between them. CDR1 is LNHDA, CDR2 SQIVND, per germline (reference sequence). CDR3 bases: TGTGCCAGTAGTATTGGCAGGTCCACTGAAGCTTTCTTT. It is translated as CASSIGRSTEAFF.

The rearrangement links TRBV9 to TRBJ2-1; possible D gene TRBD1, 6 bases. V gave up 3 bases and J gave up 0 bases, with 10 bases separating them. This CDR3 comprises 15 residues. Germline V gene lookup returns CDR1 SGDLS and CDR2 YYNGEE. CDR3 sequence (DNA): TGTGCCAGCAGCGATAGGGGGTTCTCCTACAATGAGCAGTTCTTC. Protein product: CASSDRGFSYNEQFF.

The CDR3 DNA follows: TGTGCCAGCAGCTCCTCGACAGGGGTTAGCACAGATACGCAGTATTTT. This encodes CASSSSTGVSTDTQYF. This chain links TRBV7-3 with TRBJ2-3, with 8 bases that match TRBD1. From germline, CDR1 is SGHTA and CDR2 FQGTGA. Losses at the gene ends were 4 bases for V and 0 bases for J; bases not matched to a gene: 6. The CDR3 loop spans 16 amino acids.

This chain joins TRBV19 and TRBJ2-3; D remains ambiguous. Per the germline V gene, CDR1 is LNHDA and CDR2 is SQIVND (reference sequence). V dropped 5 bases and J dropped 2 bases, with 2 bases sitting between them. The CDR3 sequence is 11 residues long. Here the CDR3 DNA reads TGTGCCAGTAGTGTCACAGATACGCAGTATTTT. It encodes CASSVTDTQYF.

The chain couples TRBV7-8 to TRBJ1-2; D possibly corresponds to TRBD1 (6 bases). The CDR3 length is 13 residues. Trimming took off 7 bases at V and 4 bases at J, with 13 bases between the two ends. Germline CDR1 is SGHVS and CDR2 is FQNEAQ. CDR3: CASTPGQPYGYTF. The DNA for the CDR3 is TGTGCCAGCACCCCCGGACAGCCCTATGGCTACACCTTC.

The gene calls are TRBV10-3 and TRBJ2-7; the match to TRBD2 covers 8 bases. The CDR3 runs 17 residues. V shed 6 bases, J shed 1 base, and the junction held 14 bases outside the gene matches. Germline V gene data show CDR1 as ENHRY and CDR2 as SYGVKD. In DNA, the CDR3 is TGTGCCATCAGCCCCGGGAGAGCGGGAGTTCGTTCCTACGAGCAGTACTTC. This sequence encodes CAISPGRAGVRSYEQYF.

The genes are TRBV10-2 and TRBJ1-2; a possible D gene is TRBD1 (5 bases). Germline values: CDR1 WSHSY, CDR2 SAAADI. This CDR3 region has 13 residues. Trimming shortened V by 7 bases and J by 6 bases, and 15 bases separated the two germline ends. CDR3 in amino acids: CASTQGPANGYTF. The CDR3 DNA sequence: TGCGCCAGCACCCAGGGACCGGCGAATGGCTACACCTTC.

The chain recombines TRBV6-5 with TRBJ1-2; D gene uncertain. Trimming took off 7 bases at V and 7 bases at J, with 13 bases between the two ends. CDR3 length: 12 residues. Germline values: CDR1 MNHEY, CDR2 SVGAGI. The CDR3 loop is CASTQVGSGYTF. DNA of the CDR3: TGTGCCAGCACCCAAGTAGGCAGTGGCTACACCTTC.

This clone was counted between two and nine times. The chain is built from TRBV6-1 and TRBJ1-2; 8 bases are a match to TRBD1. CDR1 is MNHNS, CDR2 SASEGT, per germline. CDR3 length equals 14 residues. Trimming removed 6 bases from V and 4 bases from J; junction bases left unmatched: 7. In DNA, the CDR3 is TGTGCCAGCAGCATGACAGGGGTGGCCTATGGCTACACCTTC. The encoded protein is CASSMTGVAYGYTF.

V gene TRBV9 combines with J gene TRBJ2-2; 8 bases match TRBD1. The V and J ends lost 2 bases and 4 bases, in that order; junction bases with no gene match: 4. CDR3 length: 15 amino acids. Germline V CDR1 and CDR2: SGDLS, YYNGEE. CDR3 sequence reads: CASSVRQGPTGELFF. In nucleotides, the CDR3 is TGTGCCAGCAGCGTTAGACAGGGGCCCACCGGGGAGCTGTTTTTT.

The V and J genes are TRBV9 and TRBJ2-3; possibly TRBD1 for D (6 bases). V was cut by 0 bases and J by 3 bases, with 14 bases left in between. The CDR3 runs 16 residues. The germline V gene has CDR1 SGDLS and CDR2 YYNGEE. The CDR3, as DNA: TGTGCCAGCAGCGTAGGTCAGGGGCGATCGACAGATACGCAGTATTTT. This encodes CASSVGQGRSTDTQYF.

The chain is built from TRBV2 and TRBJ1-5; tentative D call: TRBD1 (5 bases). Germline V gene sequence: CDR1 SNHLY, CDR2 FYNNEI. Trimming took off 4 bases at V and 0 bases at J, with 13 bases between the two ends. CDR3 length equals 16 residues. Here the CDR3 reads CASSASEGLSNQPQHF. The CDR3 DNA sequence: TGTGCCAGCAGTGCGTCGGAGGGGCTTAGCAATCAGCCCCAGCATTTT.

This clone was recorded a few times. The chain employs TRBV29-1 and TRBJ1-2; no clear D. Trimming stripped 0 bases from V and 6 bases from J, with 14 bases between. This CDR3 spans 14 amino acids. CDR1 is SQVTM, CDR2 ANQGSEA, per germline. The CDR3 DNA sequence: TGCAGCGTTGAAGATCTTCCGGGAAACCATGGCTACACCTTC. The encoded protein is CSVEDLPGNHGYTF.

This sequence joins TRBV6-5 and TRBJ2-5; no firm D call. The V gene lost 0 bases and the J gene lost 2 bases, with 7 bases spanning the gap. The CDR3 runs to 14 residues. Germline values: CDR1 MNHEY, CDR2 SVGAGI. The CDR3 DNA reads TGTGCCAGCAGTTACTCGTATGGGCAAGAGACCCAGTACTTC. It translates to CASSYSYGQETQYF.

This clone has only a few counts. The chain employs TRBV2 and TRBJ1-1; TRBD1 might be the D (5 bases). The germline V and J ends were trimmed by 5 bases and 4 bases, with 14 bases remaining between them. Germline V gene data show CDR1 as SNHLY and CDR2 as FYNNEI. This CDR3 has 14 residues. CDR3: CASSRQTRVTEAFF. As DNA, the CDR3 is TGTGCCAGCAGTCGACAGACGCGAGTCACTGAAGCTTTCTTT.

The chain employs TRBV5-1 and TRBJ2-1, with 12 bases aligning to TRBD2. The CDR3 is 16 residues long. V gave up 4 bases and J gave up 3 bases; unmatched junction bases: 5. In germline, CDR1 is SGHRS, CDR2 YFSETQ. Here the CDR3 reads CASSPGTSGYYNEQFF. The CDR3 DNA follows: TGCGCCAGCAGCCCAGGGACTAGCGGGTACTACAATGAGCAGTTCTTC.

The chain joins TRBV7-9 to TRBJ2-7; D gene unclear. The germline CDR1 and CDR2 sequences are SEHNR and FQNEAQ (reference sequence). There are 15 residues in the CDR3. V gave up 1 base and J gave up 1 base, with 11 bases separating them. DNA for the CDR3: TGTGCCAGCAGCTTAGAGACCGGCAGATCCTACGAGCAGTACTTC. Protein sequence: CASSLETGRSYEQYF. The full variable domain, in which reference TRBV7-9 and TRBJ2-7 provide the parts outside the CDR3, is DTGVSQNPRHKITKRGQNVTFRCDPISEHNRLYWYRQTLGQGPEFLTYFQNEAQLEKSRLLSDRFSAERPKGSFSTLEIQRTEQGDSAMYLCASSLETGRSYEQYFGPGTRLTVT.

This clone came up a few times. The chain employs TRBV27 and TRBJ1-1; the D is unclear. Germline values: CDR1 MNHEY, CDR2 SMNVEV (reference sequence). Between the trimmed V and J ends, which lost 5 bases and 1 base, there was a span of 8 bases. The CDR3 contains 13 residues. The CDR3: CASSLDKNTEAFF. In nucleotides, the CDR3 is TGTGCCAGCAGTCTAGATAAGAACACTGAAGCTTTCTTT.

V and J are TRBV29-1 and TRBJ2-1; D possibly corresponds to TRBD1 (6 bases). There are 14 residues in the CDR3. Germline loops: CDR1 SQVTM, CDR2 ANQGSEA. V was shortened by 5 bases and J by 8 bases, with 19 bases between the two germline ends. DNA of the CDR3: TGCAGCGTTTTAGACAGGCGCAGGGGAGATGAGCAGTTCTTC. Amino acid sequence: CSVLDRRRGDEQFF.

This clone was seen a single time. The CDR3 DNA reads as TGTGCCAGCAGCTTGGTACAGGCGGGCTACACCTTC. It is translated as CASSLVQAGYTF. The rearrangement uses TRBV5-4 and TRBJ1-2; tentative D call: TRBD1 (5 bases). V was pared by 0 bases and J by 8 bases, with 8 bases between. Germline V gene data show CDR1 as SGHNT and CDR2 as YYREEE (reference sequence). The CDR3 totals 12 residues.